The T cell receptor (beta chain) described here comes from a study of technical replicates of blood from several donors. TCRdb's table, derived via immunoSEQ multiplex PCR, lists solely in-frame clones and lacks some. The data show 55,000 to 75,000 clones, about 95% seen once. The receptor comes from a human donor in good health. Some clones in this sample may be carry-over from other donors' samples. The specimen was PBMCs.

CDR3: CATMGGGRDTQYF. CDR3 nucleotides: TGTGCCACCATGGGCGGGGGGCGAGATACGCAGTATTTT. The rearrangement links TRBV15 to TRBJ2-3; 8 bases fit TRBD2. Losses at the gene ends were 7 bases for V and 5 bases for J; bases not matched to a gene: 5. The CDR3 runs 13 residues. CDR1 and CDR2 from the germline V gene are LNHNV and YYDKDF (reference sequence).